Included here is one T cell receptor beta chain sequence, with context. Its target is not known. The CDR3 extends over 14 amino acids. The germline V gene has CDR1 MNHNS and CDR2 SASEGT. Deletions cut 7 bases from V and 4 bases from J, with 16 bases between. Method: immunoSEQ multiplex PCR; TCRdb's copy keeps in-frame clones and lacks some. The data show 30,000 to 35,000 clones, with approximately 93% seen just once and over 10% held by the top ten. Specified time point: new active TB diagnosis, blood taken before or within 7 days of starting treatment. These data originate in a study of T cells in tuberculosis. The study's findings and limits: Active tuberculosis patients had shorter CDR3-alpha; the beta difference was nonsignificant.

The TCR sequence derives from an adult with tuberculosis. V gene TRBV6-1 combines with J gene TRBJ1-1; the D gene is possibly TRBD1 (6 bases). The sample consisted of PBMCs, taken at tuberculosis diagnosis. CDR3 sequence: CASTAGASGTEAFF. As DNA, the CDR3 is TGTGCCAGCACTGCGGGGGCCAGTGGCACTGAAGCTTTCTTT.